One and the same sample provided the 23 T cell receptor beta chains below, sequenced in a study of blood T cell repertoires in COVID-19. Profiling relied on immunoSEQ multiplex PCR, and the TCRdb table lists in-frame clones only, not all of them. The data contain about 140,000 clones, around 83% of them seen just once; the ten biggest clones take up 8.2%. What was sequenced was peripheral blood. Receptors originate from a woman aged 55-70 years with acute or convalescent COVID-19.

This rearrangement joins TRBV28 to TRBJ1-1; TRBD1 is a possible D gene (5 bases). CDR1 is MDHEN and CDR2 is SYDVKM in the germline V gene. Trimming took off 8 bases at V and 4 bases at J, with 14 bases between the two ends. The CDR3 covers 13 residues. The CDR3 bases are TGTGCCAGCCTTCACTGGGGGGGCACTGAAGCTTTCTTT. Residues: CASLHWGGTEAFF.

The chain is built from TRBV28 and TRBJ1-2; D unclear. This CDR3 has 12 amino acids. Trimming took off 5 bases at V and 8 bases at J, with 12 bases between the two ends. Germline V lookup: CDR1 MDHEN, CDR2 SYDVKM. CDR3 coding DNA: TGTGCCAGCAGTCTACTCGCGAAGGGCTACACCTTC. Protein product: CASSLLAKGYTF.

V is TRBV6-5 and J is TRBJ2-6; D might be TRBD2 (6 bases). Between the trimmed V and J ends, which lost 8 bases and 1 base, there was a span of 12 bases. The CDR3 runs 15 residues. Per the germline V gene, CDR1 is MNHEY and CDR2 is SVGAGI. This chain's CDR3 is CASGRSASGANVLTF. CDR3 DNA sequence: TGTGCCAGCGGGAGGTCGGCGTCTGGGGCCAACGTCCTGACTTTC.

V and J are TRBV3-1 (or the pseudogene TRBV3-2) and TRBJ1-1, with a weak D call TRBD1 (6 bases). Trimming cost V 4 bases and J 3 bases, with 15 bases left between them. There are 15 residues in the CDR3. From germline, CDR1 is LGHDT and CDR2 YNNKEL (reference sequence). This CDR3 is CASSPRTARDTEAFF. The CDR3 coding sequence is TGTGCCAGCAGCCCGCGGACAGCAAGGGACACTGAAGCTTTCTTT.

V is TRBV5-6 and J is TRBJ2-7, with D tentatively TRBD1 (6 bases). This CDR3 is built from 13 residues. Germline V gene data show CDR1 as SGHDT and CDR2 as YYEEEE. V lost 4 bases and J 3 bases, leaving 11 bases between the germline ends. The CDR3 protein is CASSQTGFYEQYF. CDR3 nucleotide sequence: TGTGCCAGCAGCCAGACAGGATTCTACGAGCAGTACTTC.

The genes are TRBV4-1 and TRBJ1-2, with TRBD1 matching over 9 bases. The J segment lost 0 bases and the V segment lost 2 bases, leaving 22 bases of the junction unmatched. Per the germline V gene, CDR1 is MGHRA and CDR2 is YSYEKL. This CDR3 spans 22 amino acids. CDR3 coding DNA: TGCGCCAGCAGCCAATCAGCTACCAGAGCCGGACAGGGGCGCAAAGCTAACTATGGCTACACCTTC. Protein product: CASSQSATRAGQGRKANYGYTF.

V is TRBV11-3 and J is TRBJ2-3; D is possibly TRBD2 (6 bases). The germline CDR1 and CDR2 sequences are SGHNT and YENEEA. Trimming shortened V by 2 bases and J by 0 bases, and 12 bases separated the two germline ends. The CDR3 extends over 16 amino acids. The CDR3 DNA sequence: TGTGCCAGCAGCTTACATGGGGCGGGAAGCACAGATACGCAGTATTTT. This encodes CASSLHGAGSTDTQYF. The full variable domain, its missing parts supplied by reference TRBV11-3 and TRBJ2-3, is EAGVVQSPRYKIIEKKQPVAFWCNPISGHNTLYWYLQNLGQGPELLIRYENEEAVDDSQLPKDRFSAERLKGVDSTLKIQPAELGDSAVYLCASSLHGAGSTDTQYFGPGTRLTVL.

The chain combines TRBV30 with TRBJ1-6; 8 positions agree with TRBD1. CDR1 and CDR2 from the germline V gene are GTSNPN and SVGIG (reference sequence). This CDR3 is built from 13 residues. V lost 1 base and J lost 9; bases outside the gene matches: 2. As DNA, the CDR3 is TGTGCCTGGAGTGGGACAGGGAGTTCACCCCTCCACTTT. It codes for CAWSGTGSSPLHF.

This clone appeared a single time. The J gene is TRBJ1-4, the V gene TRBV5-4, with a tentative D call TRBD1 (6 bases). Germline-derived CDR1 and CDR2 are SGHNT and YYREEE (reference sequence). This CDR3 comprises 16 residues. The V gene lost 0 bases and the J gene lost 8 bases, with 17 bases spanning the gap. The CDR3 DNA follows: TGTGCCAGCAGCTTGGAAGGGGGTAAGGGCAAGGAAAAACTGTTTTTT. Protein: CASSLEGGKGKEKLFF.

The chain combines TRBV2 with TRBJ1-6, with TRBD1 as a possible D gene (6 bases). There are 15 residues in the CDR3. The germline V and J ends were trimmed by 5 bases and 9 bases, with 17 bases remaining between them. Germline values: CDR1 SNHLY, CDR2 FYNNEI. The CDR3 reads CASSQVRQGRSPLHF. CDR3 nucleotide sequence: TGTGCCAGCAGTCAAGTCCGGCAGGGGCGTTCACCCCTCCACTTT.

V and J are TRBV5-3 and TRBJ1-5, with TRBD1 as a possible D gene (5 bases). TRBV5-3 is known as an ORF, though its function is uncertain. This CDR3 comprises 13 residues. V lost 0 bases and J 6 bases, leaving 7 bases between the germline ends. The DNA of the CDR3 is TGTGCCAGAAGCTTGGAAGGGGCTCAGCCCCAGCATTTT. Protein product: CARSLEGAQPQHF.

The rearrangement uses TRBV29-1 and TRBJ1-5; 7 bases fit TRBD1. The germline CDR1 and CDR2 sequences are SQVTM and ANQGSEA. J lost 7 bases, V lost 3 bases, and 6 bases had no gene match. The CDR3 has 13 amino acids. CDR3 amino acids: CSVELGGEQPQHF. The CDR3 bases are TGCAGCGTTGAGTTAGGGGGCGAGCAGCCCCAGCATTTT.

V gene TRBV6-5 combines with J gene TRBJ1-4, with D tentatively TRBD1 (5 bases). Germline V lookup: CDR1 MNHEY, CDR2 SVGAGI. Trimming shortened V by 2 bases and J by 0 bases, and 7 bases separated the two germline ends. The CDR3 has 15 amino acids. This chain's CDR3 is CASSYVQATNEKLFF. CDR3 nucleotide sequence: TGTGCCAGCAGTTACGTACAGGCAACTAATGAAAAACTGTTTTTT.

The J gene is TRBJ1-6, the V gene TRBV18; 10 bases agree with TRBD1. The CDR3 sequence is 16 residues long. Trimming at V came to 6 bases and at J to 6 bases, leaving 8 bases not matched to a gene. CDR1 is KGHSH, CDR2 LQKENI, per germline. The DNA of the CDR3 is TGTGCCAGCTCCCAATCCGGGACAGGGGCTAATTCACCCCTCCACTTT. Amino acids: CASSQSGTGANSPLHF.

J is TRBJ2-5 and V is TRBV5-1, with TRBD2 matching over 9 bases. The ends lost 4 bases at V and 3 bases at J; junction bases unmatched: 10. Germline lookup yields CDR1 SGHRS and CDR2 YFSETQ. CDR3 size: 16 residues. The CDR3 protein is CASSTSGGSVKETQYF. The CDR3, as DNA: TGCGCCAGCAGCACGAGCGGGGGGAGCGTCAAAGAGACCCAGTACTTC.

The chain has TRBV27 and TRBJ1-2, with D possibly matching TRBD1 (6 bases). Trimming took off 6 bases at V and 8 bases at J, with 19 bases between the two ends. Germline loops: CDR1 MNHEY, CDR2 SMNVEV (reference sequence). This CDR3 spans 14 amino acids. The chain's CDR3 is CASSLTGTFKGYTF. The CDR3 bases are TGTGCCAGCAGCCTAACAGGGACCTTCAAGGGCTACACCTTC.

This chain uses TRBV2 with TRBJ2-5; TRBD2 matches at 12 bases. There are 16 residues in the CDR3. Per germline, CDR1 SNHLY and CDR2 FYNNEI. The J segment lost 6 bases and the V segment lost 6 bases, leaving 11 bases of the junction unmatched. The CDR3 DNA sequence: TGTGCCAGCAGGGAGCGTACTAGCGGGGGGCCCCAGACCCAGTACTTC. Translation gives CASRERTSGGPQTQYF.

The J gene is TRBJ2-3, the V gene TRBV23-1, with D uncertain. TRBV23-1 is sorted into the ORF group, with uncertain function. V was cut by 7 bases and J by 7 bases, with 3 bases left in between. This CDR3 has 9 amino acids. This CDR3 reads CASINTQYF. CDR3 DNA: TGCGCCAGCATCAATACGCAGTATTTT.

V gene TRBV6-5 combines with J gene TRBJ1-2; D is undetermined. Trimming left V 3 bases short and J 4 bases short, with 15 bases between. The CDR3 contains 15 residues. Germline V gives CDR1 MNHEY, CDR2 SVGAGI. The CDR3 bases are TGTGCCAGCAGTTATTCCGGGATCCCTAGCTATGGCTACACCTTC. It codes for CASSYSGIPSYGYTF.

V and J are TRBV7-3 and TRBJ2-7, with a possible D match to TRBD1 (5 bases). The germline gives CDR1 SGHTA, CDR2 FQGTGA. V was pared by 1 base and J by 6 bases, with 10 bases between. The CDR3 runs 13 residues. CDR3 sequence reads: CASSLSRVGEQYF. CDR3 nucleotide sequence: TGTGCCAGCAGCTTAAGCAGGGTTGGCGAGCAGTACTTC.

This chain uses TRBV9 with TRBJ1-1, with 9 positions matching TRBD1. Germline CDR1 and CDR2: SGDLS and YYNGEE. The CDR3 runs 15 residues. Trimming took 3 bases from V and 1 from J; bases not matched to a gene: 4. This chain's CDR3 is CASSAEGQGNTEAFF. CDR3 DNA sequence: TGTGCCAGCAGCGCAGAGGGACAGGGGAACACTGAAGCTTTCTTT.

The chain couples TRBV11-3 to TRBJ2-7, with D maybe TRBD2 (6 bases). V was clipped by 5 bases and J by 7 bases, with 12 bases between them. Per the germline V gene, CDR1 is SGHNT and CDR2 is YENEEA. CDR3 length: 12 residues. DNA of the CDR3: TGTGCCAGCAGCCCGGGAGTTTTGGAGCAGTACTTC. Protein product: CASSPGVLEQYF.

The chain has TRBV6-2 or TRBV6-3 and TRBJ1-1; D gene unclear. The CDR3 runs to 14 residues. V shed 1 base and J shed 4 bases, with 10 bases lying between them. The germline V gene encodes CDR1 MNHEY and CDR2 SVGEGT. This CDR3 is CASSYWGGRTEAFF. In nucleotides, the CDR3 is TGTGCCAGCAGTTACTGGGGAGGTCGCACTGAAGCTTTCTTT.